The present entry profiles one T cell receptor beta chain with its context. This clonotype showed up many times. What antigen it recognizes has not been identified. Base-call qualities are not available, and no considerably larger clone is one nucleotide away. This sample was taken from a study of T cells after yellow fever vaccination (dated by TCRdb to between 2018 and 2021). Broadly, across the study: Libraries from fractions with low cell numbers were prepared with the SMART-Seq v4 Ultra Low Input RNA kit. To follow T-cell clones before and after both primary and booster YFV17D yellow fever vaccination, bulk TCR alpha and beta repertoires underwent longitudinal sequencing. Two healthy male donors, one aged 18 to 29 and one aged 30 to 40 years, were included in the cohort. Bulk PBMC replicates and cell subsets were isolated from blood drawn at multiple timepoints before and after both primary and secondary immunization. What the authors observed across the whole study: A small share of clonotypes occurred in both CD4 and CD8 compartments, likely arising from convergent recombination. Compared with the primary T-cell response, the secondary T-cell response was weaker but faster, peaking on day 5 rather than day 15. Computational filtering was needed because FACS-sorted repertoires could contain abundant contaminating clonotypes from the bulk population. Most clones expanded after primary vaccination were re-detected after the booster (96% of CD4 and approximately 89% of CD8), suggesting broad memory maintenance. Only a couple of donors were included in the study, so the extent to which the findings can be generalized is limited.

What this sample's treatment or condition label stands for: live attenuated yellow fever vaccine strain. A standard Ficoll-Paque protocol was used to isolate PBMCs from peripheral blood. Dynabeads CD4 and CD8 positive selection kits were used to isolate CD4 and CD8 T-cell fractions. TriZol was used to extract RNA from bulk PBMCs, from CD4 and CD8 fractions, and from dextramer-positive and dextramer-negative fractions. TCR cDNA was made using 5'RACE template switching, a step that added a universal primer site and unique molecular identifiers. Priming for cDNA synthesis came from both the TCR alpha and TCR beta constant segments. Library amplification involved two PCR steps, and the second step added sample barcodes and sequencing adapters. Libraries were sequenced on Illumina HiSeq 2500 (2x100 bp) or NovaSeq (2x150 bp). Per the source publication's procedure: Demultiplexing of reads and collapsing into UMI consensus sequences were performed with MIGEC, and V(D)J alignment was carried out with MiXCR. Vaccine-responding clonotypes were identified with edgeR using replicate PBMC samples, with FDR below 0.01 and a log2 fold change above 5 up to day 15 being required. Each bulk clonotype received a CD4 or CD8 identity based on whether the sequenced CD4 or CD8 repertoire contained that clonotype at higher abundance. TCRdb applied fastp at Q25 and MiXCR to the public reads, then kept only in-frame beta chains. All rows with the same CDR3 protein become a single entry with the most common DNA and genes. The authors' filters were not applied to this entry. For this sample the table gives about 240,000 distinct CDR3 sequences, of which 6.9% were detected only once. The leading ten clones occupy 0.85% of the sample.

The junction carries 8 bases between V and J, which are trimmed by 3 bases and 5 bases respectively. The CDR3 runs 12 residues from the cysteine to the phenylalanine. The retained sequence is limited to the CDR3, 36 bases, with the frame set at the first base. The germline V gene (reference sequence) gives CDR1 as DFQATT and CDR2 as SNEGSKA. This clonotype was sampled from a man aged 25-45 years who received the YFV17D yellow fever vaccine. Specimen: CD4+ T cells sorted from PBMCs, collected 15 days after the yellow fever booster vaccination. This sequence uses TRBV20-1 and TRBJ2-1; no confident D gene assignment can be made. The encoded CDR3 is CSASRRNNEQFF. The bases read TGCAGTGCTAGCCGGAGAAACAATGAGCAGTTCTTC.